Each of the 10 T cell receptor beta chains below was sequenced from the same sample in a study of post-analysis software for immune sequencing data. Notes on the study in general: Compared with controls, patients had more of 4 to 6 TRBV segments, including TRBV5-6, TRBV5-1 and TRBV20-1.

TCR beta cDNA libraries included unique molecular identifiers. TCRdb processed the PCR reads anew with MiXCR; each CDR3 protein has one entry. The repertoire has a few hundred thousand distinct CDR3 sequences, over 35% of them found once; the top ten carry roughly 12%. No antigen is known for these receptors. The material sequenced was blood. Receptor source: a girl aged 10-17 years with multiple sclerosis.

The genes are TRBV18 and TRBJ2-7; 9 bases agree with TRBD1. Germline CDR1 KGHSH, CDR2 LQKENI. V was pared by 1 base and J by 1 base, with 2 bases of the junction left unmatched. This CDR3 contains 15 residues. In nucleotides, the CDR3 is TGTGCCAGCTCACCACGGGGACAGGGTTCCTACGAGCAGTACTTC. This gives the protein CASSPRGQGSYEQYF.

The chain couples TRBV12-3 or TRBV12-4 to TRBJ1-5, with D perhaps matching TRBD1 (6 bases). The ends were cut back, 5 bases at V and 11 bases at J, with 16 bases in the middle. The CDR3 consists of 13 residues. CDR3 coding DNA: TGTGCCAGCAGTACGGCGGGACAAATGGCCCAGCATTTT. Translation gives CASSTAGQMAQHF.

This chain uses TRBV10-3 with TRBJ1-1; a possible D gene is TRBD1 (6 bases). This CDR3 comprises 14 residues. V shed 3 bases and J shed 2 bases, with 10 bases lying between them. The germline gives CDR1 ENHRY, CDR2 SYGVKD. CDR3 coding DNA: TGTGCCATCAGTGACCCGGACAGAAACACTGAAGCTTTCTTT. It is translated as CAISDPDRNTEAFF.

This clonotype was picked up a small number of times. This chain links TRBV12-5 with TRBJ1-5; D uncertain. The length of the CDR3 is 13 residues. V was cut by 4 bases and J by 4 bases, with 8 bases left in between. The germline V gene encodes CDR1 LGHNT and CDR2 FRNRAP. CDR3: CASGSSLNQPQHF. CDR3 in DNA: TGTGCTAGTGGTTCATCCCTTAATCAGCCCCAGCATTTT.

The table lists this clonotype with a few counts. This chain joins TRBV6-5 and TRBJ2-1, with 7 nucleotides matching TRBD2. The CDR3 sequence is 15 residues long. Unmatched junction bases numbered 6, after V lost 7 bases and J lost 0 bases. Germline CDR1 and CDR2: MNHEY and SVGAGI. The CDR3 sequence: CASKAGLSSYNEQFF. CDR3 DNA sequence: TGTGCCAGCAAAGCGGGATTGAGCTCCTACAATGAGCAGTTCTTC.

This clonotype appeared many times. The chain couples TRBV6-5 to TRBJ2-7; 9 bases line up with TRBD2. Germline V gene lookup returns CDR1 MNHEY and CDR2 SVGAGI. The V segment lost 2 bases and the J segment 2 bases; nucleotides outside the gene matches: 10. The CDR3 has 17 amino acids. The CDR3 DNA follows: TGTGCCAGCAGTTACGCCGGACTAGCGAATACGGCCTACGAGCAGTACTTC. Its protein product is CASSYAGLANTAYEQYF.

The chain recombines TRBV12-3 or TRBV12-4 with TRBJ2-1, with 14 bases identical to TRBD2. This CDR3 has 16 residues. With V trimmed by 4 bases and J by 8 bases, 7 bases remained unmatched. CDR3 in amino acids: CASSWAGTSGSYEQFF. CDR3 sequence (DNA): TGTGCCAGCAGTTGGGCCGGGACTAGCGGGAGCTATGAGCAGTTCTTC.

This clonotype has just one count. V is TRBV28 and J is TRBJ2-4; D possibly corresponds to TRBD1 (6 bases). CDR1 is MDHEN and CDR2 is SYDVKM in the germline V gene. The V end lost 5 bases, the J end lost 1 base, and 12 bases lay between the germline ends. This CDR3 spans 15 amino acids. CDR3 nucleotide sequence: TGTGCCAGCAGTGAACAGGGAAAGGCCAAAAACATTCAGTACTTC. Amino acids: CASSEQGKAKNIQYF.

The chain links TRBV25-1 to TRBJ2-3, with 12 bases matching TRBD2. Germline CDR1 reads MGHDK; CDR2 reads SYGVNS. V lost 5 bases, J lost 3 bases, and 3 bases stayed unmatched. The CDR3 runs to 15 residues. CDR3 protein: CASSRLAGETDTQYF. The CDR3 nucleotides are TGTGCCAGCAGTCGACTAGCGGGGGAGACAGATACGCAGTATTTT.

The chain recombines TRBV30 with TRBJ2-1; no reliable D call. This CDR3 is built from 11 residues. Germline V CDR1 and CDR2: GTSNPN, SVGIG (reference sequence). Trimming stripped 1 base from V and 5 bases from J, with 3 bases between. The CDR3 here is CAWSENNEQFF. In DNA form, the CDR3 reads TGTGCCTGGAGTGAGAACAATGAGCAGTTCTTC.